The following is a T cell receptor beta chain sequence with its context. This CDR3 contains 16 residues. The germline V gene encodes CDR1 MDHEN and CDR2 SYDVKM. The V gene lost 3 bases and the J gene lost 2 bases, with 16 bases spanning the gap. The sample is drawn from a study of response to subunit inactivated influenza vaccine. TCRdb reprocessed the RT-PCR reads via MiXCR and lists one record per CDR3 protein. The table records about 700,000 distinct CDR3 sequences, approximately 15% of them present only once. The rearrangement joins TRBV28 to TRBJ2-5; the D gene is possibly TRBD1 (5 bases). This sample comprised PBMCs from blood, obtained 14 to 15 days before vaccination. The receptor's source is a middle-aged man who received an inactivated influenza vaccine. DNA of the CDR3: TGTGCCAGCAGTTTTCTCCGAACGCGGACACAAGAGACCCAGTACTTC. As protein: CASSFLRTRTQETQYF. The full variable domain, in which reference TRBV28 and TRBJ2-5 provide the parts outside the CDR3, is DVKVTQSSRYLVKRTGEKVFLECVQDMDHENMFWYRQDPGLGLRLIYFSYDVKMKEKGDIPEGYSVSREKKERFSLILESASTNQTSMYLCASSFLRTRTQETQYFGPGTRLLVL.